This TCR beta chain was documented in a study of human T cells and chemical hapten exposure. Trimming left V 3 bases short and J 3 bases short, with 5 bases between. The CDR3 extends over 13 amino acids. Time point meaning: patch test 3, about 24 weeks after DPC sensitization. Noted treatment: therapeutic diphenylcyclopropenone sensitization with weekly scalp DPC. TCRdb used MiXCR to reprocess the RACE reads, holding one entry per CDR3 protein. Seen here are under 200,000 distinct CDR3 sequences, around a quarter observed once, and the top ten hold about 2.1%. Sequences were derived from whole blood, sampled in connection with sensitization to the hapten diphenylcyclopropenone (DPC). This TCR came from a woman aged 18-29 years with alopecia areata. Some clones in this sample may be carry-over from other donors' samples. This rearrangement joins TRBV12-3 or TRBV12-4 to TRBJ2-2; D not resolved. CDR3 protein: CASSFLDTGELFF. CDR3 sequence (DNA): TGTGCCAGCAGTTTCTTAGACACCGGGGAGCTGTTTTTT.